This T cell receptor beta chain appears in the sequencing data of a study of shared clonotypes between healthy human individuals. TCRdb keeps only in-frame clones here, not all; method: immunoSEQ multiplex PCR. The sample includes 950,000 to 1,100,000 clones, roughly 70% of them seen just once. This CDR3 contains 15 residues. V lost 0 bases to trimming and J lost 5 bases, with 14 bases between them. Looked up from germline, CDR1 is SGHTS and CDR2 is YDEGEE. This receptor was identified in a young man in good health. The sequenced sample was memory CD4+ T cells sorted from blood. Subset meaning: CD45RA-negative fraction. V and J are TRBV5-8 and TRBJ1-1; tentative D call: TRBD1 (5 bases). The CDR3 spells CASSLGDGRGTEAFF. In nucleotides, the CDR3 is TGTGCCAGCAGCTTGGGGGACGGGAGGGGAACTGAAGCTTTCTTT.